The 18 T cell receptor beta chains presented below share a single source sample, sequenced in a study of shared clonotypes between healthy human individuals. TCRdb keeps only in-frame clones here, not all; method: immunoSEQ multiplex PCR. This table has 950,000 to 1,200,000 clones, about 80% appearing once. The sample consisted of memory CD4+ T cells from PBMCs. As for subset: CD45RA-negative fraction. The receptors derive from a man between 18 and 35 years old in good health. Some clones in this sample may be carry-over from other donors' samples.

The chain couples TRBV28 to TRBJ1-2, with 10 bases lining up with TRBD1. Germline V CDR1 and CDR2: MDHEN, SYDVKM. This CDR3 is 16 amino acids long. The V segment lost 5 bases and the J segment 2 bases; nucleotides outside the gene matches: 8. The CDR3 DNA sequence: TGTGCCAGCAGTCCACCCGGGACAGGGGTAAACTATGGCTACACCTTC. Protein: CASSPPGTGVNYGYTF.

The rearrangement joins TRBV4-1 to TRBJ2-2; tentatively, D is TRBD1 (5 bases). The V gene's germline CDR1 is MGHRA and CDR2 YSYEKL. CDR3 length: 15 residues. Trimming cost V 4 bases and J 1 base, with 10 bases left between them. The CDR3 DNA reads TGCGCCAGCAGCCCCATGACAGTGAACACCGGGGAGCTGTTTTTT. Amino acid sequence: CASSPMTVNTGELFF.

The CDR3 DNA sequence: TGTGCCAGCAGCGTAGTATCCGGGGCTGGCACAGATACGCAGTATTTT. It codes for CASSVVSGAGTDTQYF. V gene TRBV9 combines with J gene TRBJ2-3, with D perhaps matching TRBD1 or TRBD2 (5 bases each). The CDR3 is 16 amino acids. Trimming took 0 bases from V and 1 from J, leaving 12 bases between them. Germline-derived CDR1 and CDR2 are SGDLS and YYNGEE.

The gene calls are TRBV5-1 and TRBJ2-5, with 12 nucleotides matching TRBD2. The CDR3 totals 15 residues. J gave up 4 bases and V 3 bases, and 4 bases lay outside the gene matches. CDR1 and CDR2 (germline): SGHRS, YFSETQ. The DNA for the CDR3 is TGCGCCAGCAGCTCGCTAGCGGGAGGGGGAGAGACCCAGTACTTC. It translates to CASSSLAGGGETQYF.

This chain connects TRBV9 to TRBJ2-3; 9 bases agree with TRBD1. This CDR3 spans 15 amino acids. CDR1 is SGDLS and CDR2 is YYNGEE in the germline V gene. After removal of 1 base from V and 6 bases from J, the junction contained 6 bases not matched to a gene. CDR3 amino acids: CASSVTRGTGDTQYF. The CDR3, as DNA: TGTGCCAGCAGCGTAACCAGGGGGACAGGGGATACGCAGTATTTT.

The chain recombines TRBV11-3 with TRBJ2-5, with D possibly matching TRBD1 (6 bases). The V and J ends lost 11 bases and 6 bases respectively, with 19 bases between them. Germline values: CDR1 SGHNT, CDR2 YENEEA. CDR3 length equals 13 residues. CDR3 sequence (DNA): TGTGCCTGGGGGCTCCTAGAGTTTCAGACCCAGTACTTC. Translated, it gives CAWGLLEFQTQYF.

Turning to this clone: The same CDR3 can be traced to other DNA sequences in this sample. J is TRBJ2-1 and V is TRBV11-1; 7 bases align to TRBD2. With 1 base clipped from V and 4 bases from J, the junction kept 4 bases outside the gene matches. The CDR3 has 15 residues. Per germline, CDR1 SGHAT and CDR2 FQDESV (reference sequence). The CDR3 loop reads CASSLGLASYNEQFF. The CDR3 DNA is TGTGCCAGCAGCTTAGGACTAGCATCGTACAATGAGCAGTTCTTC.

The V call is TRBV5-1, the J call TRBJ2-7; D may be TRBD1 (6 bases). Trimming left V 0 bases short and J 0 bases short, with 16 bases between. CDR3 length: 17 amino acids. Germline V gives CDR1 SGHRS, CDR2 YFSETQ. CDR3 in DNA: TGCGCCAGCAGCTTGGAATTAGTGGGACACCCCTCCTACGAGCAGTACTTC. Translating gives CASSLELVGHPSYEQYF.

This clone was observed a single time. As DNA, the CDR3 is TGTGCCTGGAGTGGTATGAACACCGGGGAGCTGTTTTTT. This codes for CAWSGMNTGELFF. The chain joins TRBV30 to TRBJ2-2; the D is unclear. Trimming stripped 1 base from V and 1 base from J, with 4 bases between. In germline, CDR1 is GTSNPN, CDR2 SVGIG (reference sequence). The CDR3 is made up of 13 amino acids.

The table lists this clone with a few counts. The J gene is TRBJ2-7, the V gene TRBV5-4, with 7 bases matching TRBD2. Germline values: CDR1 SGHNT, CDR2 YYREEE (reference sequence). This CDR3 has 15 residues. V lost 3 bases, J lost 0 bases, and 6 bases stayed unmatched. As DNA, the CDR3 is TGTGCCAGCAGCTGGGGACTACCGGGCTCCTACGAGCAGTACTTC. This sequence encodes CASSWGLPGSYEQYF.

V and J are TRBV10-3 and TRBJ2-1; D perhaps matches TRBD1 (5 bases). Trimming cost V 10 bases and J 9 bases, with 22 bases left between them. This CDR3 is built from 14 residues. Per the germline V gene, CDR1 is ENHRY and CDR2 is SYGVKD. In nucleotides, the CDR3 is TGTGCCACTAGTGGTGGGGCCCCCGCCAGTGAGCAGTTCTTC. It specifies CATSGGAPASEQFF.

The rearrangement links TRBV28 to TRBJ1-4; TRBD1 aligns across 7 bases. The germline V gene encodes CDR1 MDHEN and CDR2 SYDVKM. J was trimmed by 7 bases and V by 4 bases; bases with no gene match: 12. The CDR3 totals 16 residues. In DNA form, the CDR3 reads TGTGCCAGCAGTTCCTCGACAGGGATGTTGGGTGAAAAACTGTTTTTT. Translation gives CASSSSTGMLGEKLFF.

This sequence joins TRBV7-2 and TRBJ1-2; D unresolved. V lost 5 bases and J 6 bases, leaving 13 bases between the germline ends. The CDR3 covers 13 residues. Looked up from germline, CDR1 is SGHTA and CDR2 is FQGNSA. DNA of the CDR3: TGTGCCAGCAGCCCAGTCATGGGCGATGGCTACACCTTC. This codes for CASSPVMGDGYTF.

V gene TRBV7-9 combines with J gene TRBJ1-3; 9 bases are a match to TRBD1. Germline-derived CDR1 and CDR2 are SEHNR and FQNEAQ (reference sequence). Trimming removed 5 bases from V and 7 bases from J; junction bases left unmatched: 3. This CDR3 region has 13 residues. CDR3 nucleotide sequence: TGTGCCAGCAGCCCCGGACAGGGGAACACCATATATTTT. Translating it yields CASSPGQGNTIYF.

This rearrangement joins TRBV7-9 to TRBJ2-7; D possibly matches TRBD1 or TRBD2 (5 bases each). Germline lookup yields CDR1 SEHNR and CDR2 FQNEAQ (reference sequence). V dropped 1 base and J dropped 3 bases, with 22 bases sitting between them. The CDR3 length is 18 residues. The CDR3 coding sequence is TGTGCCAGCAGCTTAGATGAGGAGTGGGGGACCCCGCACTACGAGCAGTACTTC. Its protein is CASSLDEEWGTPHYEQYF.

Remarks on this clone: Other DNA sequences from this sample encode an identical CDR3 as well. The J gene is TRBJ2-1, the V gene TRBV11-2; no firm D call. CDR3 length equals 13 residues. The germline CDR1 and CDR2 sequences are SGHAT and FQNNGV. V was trimmed by 0 bases and J by 8 bases, leaving 8 bases between them. CDR3 DNA sequence: TGTGCCAGCAGCTTAGATCTAGGAGATGAGCAGTTCTTC. This encodes CASSLDLGDEQFF.

A remark on this clone: Other DNA variants within this sample encode the same CDR3. The J gene is TRBJ2-2, the V gene TRBV5-4, with D unresolved. The CDR3 length is 13 residues. V shed 0 bases and J shed 4 bases, with 4 bases lying between them. CDR1 SGHNT and CDR2 YYREEE come from the germline V gene (reference sequence). The CDR3 loop is CASSLAPTGELFF. As DNA, the CDR3 is TGTGCCAGCAGCTTGGCTCCCACCGGGGAGCTGTTTTTT.

This chain connects TRBV5-4 to TRBJ2-7; possibly TRBD1 or TRBD2 for D (5 bases each). The CDR3 has 15 residues. V was clipped by 4 bases and J by 2 bases, with 16 bases between them. Germline CDR1 and CDR2: SGHNT and YYREEE (reference sequence). CDR3 nucleotides: TGTGCCAGCAGCCTAGGTGGGGGTGCGGCCTACGAGCAGTACTTC. As protein: CASSLGGGAAYEQYF. Complete variable domain (other parts from reference TRBV5-4 and TRBJ2-7): ETGVTQSPTHLIKTRGQQVTLRCSSQSGHNTVSWYQQALGQGPQFIFQYYREEENGRGNFPPRFSGLQFPNYSSELNVNALELDDSALYLCASSLGGGAAYEQYFGPGTRLTVT.